These T cell receptor beta chains were read from a single sample in a study of T cells after yellow fever vaccination. TCRdb ran MiXCR on the 5' RACE reads and lists one entry per CDR3 protein. The repertoire has approximately 550,000 distinct CDR3 sequences, 15% to 20% of them found once; the top ten carry roughly an eighth. This material consisted of PBMCs, taken 15 days after the yellow fever booster vaccination. The receptors originated from a man aged 25 to 40 who received the YFV17D yellow fever vaccine. Each CDR3 is given without its conserved first and last residue.

V: TRBV6-1; J: TRBJ1-1; CDR3: ATGILIPPRAF
V: TRBV7-8; J: TRBJ2-2; CDR3: ASSFLHWGGELF
V: TRBV18; J: TRBJ2-2; CDR3: ASSPRHTGELF
V: TRBV5-1; J: TRBJ2-1; CDR3: ASSQTGFYNEQF
V: TRBV7-2; J: TRBJ2-3; CDR3: ASSFSPGDTQY
V: TRBV29-1; J: TRBJ2-1; CDR3: SAGLAPNEQF
V: TRBV6-5; J: TRBJ2-4; CDR3: ASSRLGIQY
V: TRBV5-1; J: TRBJ2-1; CDR3: ASAQLAAGDEQF
V: TRBV5-8; J: TRBJ2-7; CDR3: ASSVRDYTHEQY
V: TRBV18; J: TRBJ1-1; CDR3: ASYYTGNTEAF
V: TRBV7-8; J: TRBJ1-1; CDR3: ASSAGTSTGIVAF
V: TRBV7-9; J: TRBJ2-7; CDR3: ASSPGPYEQY
V: TRBV5-1; J: TRBJ2-1; CDR3: ASSGQTYNEQF
V: TRBV20-1; J: TRBJ2-2; CDR3: SASVLPGTGELF
V: TRBV7-2; J: TRBJ2-5; CDR3: ASSSRLAGVPETQY
V: TRBV24-1; J: TRBJ2-1; CDR3: ATSDPDRGGKDEQF
V: TRBV27; J: TRBJ2-1; CDR3: ASSYQGANNEQF
V: TRBV6-5; J: TRBJ2-7; CDR3: ASGGGEQY
V: TRBV5-1; J: TRBJ2-7; CDR3: ASSPMTESYEQY
V: TRBV6-5; J: TRBJ2-7; CDR3: ASSYSDRAYEQY
V: TRBV28; J: TRBJ2-5; CDR3: ASSITGGRETQY
V: TRBV12-3/TRBV12-4; J: TRBJ1-3; CDR3: ASSPASGNTIY
V: TRBV20-1; J: TRBJ2-3; CDR3: SAQELRRDTQY
V: TRBV7-9; J: TRBJ2-1; CDR3: ASSWGASHNEQF
V: TRBV10-3; J: TRBJ1-5; CDR3: AISESRGGNQPQH
V: TRBV5-1; J: TRBJ2-3; CDR3: ASSSGSSGDTQY
V: TRBV5-1; J: TRBJ2-3; CDR3: ASRAFTDTDTQY
V: TRBV5-5; J: TRBJ2-3; CDR3: ASSLPRDFLTDTQY
V: TRBV29-1; J: TRBJ2-4; CDR3: SVGARGGKNIQY
V: TRBV20-1; J: TRBJ2-3; CDR3: SATTGTQNLDTQY
V: TRBV6-1; J: TRBJ1-4; CDR3: ASSRGGAGSEKLF
V: TRBV12-3/TRBV12-4; J: TRBJ2-7; CDR3: ASSRRAGHEQY
V: TRBV6-1; J: TRBJ2-7; CDR3: ASIRETPSYEQY
V: TRBV7-2; J: TRBJ2-7; CDR3: ASSPGTEYGEQY
V: TRBV7-2; J: TRBJ2-4; CDR3: ASSPAAGIDIQY
V: TRBV9; J: TRBJ2-1; CDR3: ASSVGRLSYNEQF
V: TRBV28; J: TRBJ2-1; CDR3: ASSYIREGEQF
V: TRBV7-9; J: TRBJ1-1; CDR3: ASSHSTGGTEAF
V: TRBV6-2/TRBV6-3; J: TRBJ2-1; CDR3: ASGFYNEQF
V: TRBV24-1; J: TRBJ2-1; CDR3: ATSDSTGGGYEQF
V: TRBV20-1; J: TRBJ2-7; CDR3: SASMVANSYEQY
V: TRBV20-1; J: TRBJ2-7; CDR3: SAMTSGSFDEQY
V: TRBV20-1; J: TRBJ1-2; CDR3: SAREQGDGYT
V: TRBV20-1; J: TRBJ2-1; CDR3: SASESSYNEQF
V: TRBV29-1; J: TRBJ1-1; CDR3: SVVRVSTEAF
V: TRBV10-3; J: TRBJ1-6; CDR3: AISDLRESSPLH
V: TRBV5-1; J: TRBJ2-2; CDR3: ASSLVPGLAGGELF
V: TRBV29-1; J: TRBJ2-1; CDR3: SVRNEGAWNEQF
V: TRBV20-1; J: TRBJ2-3; CDR3: SARVTRWFTDTQY
V: TRBV5-1; J: TRBJ1-6; CDR3: ASSFGQGVSPLH
V: TRBV6-2/TRBV6-3; J: TRBJ2-1; CDR3: ASSYGTSGSYNEQF
V: TRBV18; J: TRBJ2-3; CDR3: ASSLMTGEDTQY
V: TRBV6-2/TRBV6-3; J: TRBJ2-2; CDR3: ASSYLEGGPDTGELF
V: TRBV6-4; J: TRBJ2-2; CDR3: ASSDVGGLDTGELF
V: TRBV12-3/TRBV12-4; J: TRBJ2-3; CDR3: ASSPGSDRVGTQY
V: TRBV20-1; J: TRBJ2-2; CDR3: SARPPREGKVAGELF
V: TRBV14; J: TRBJ2-2; CDR3: ASSQVAGTYGELF
V: TRBV7-2; J: TRBJ2-1; CDR3: ASSLVLAGAYNEQF
V: TRBV12-3/TRBV12-4; J: TRBJ2-5; CDR3: ASSLYGANRLGETQY